This is a list of T cell receptor beta chains from one sample in a study of CD8+ T cells in alopecia areata. Sequencing was performed with immunoSEQ multiplex PCR; in TCRdb, only in-frame clones are kept and a portion is missing. The table shows around 100,000 clones, with roughly 45% occurring only once. The sequences come from CD8+ T cells sorted from blood, collected at week 24, from a patient treated with tofacitinib. These receptors originate from a human donor with alopecia areata. CDR3s include the opening cysteine and the closing phenylalanine or tryptophan. Each record gives: J gene, clone size, D gene, V gene, CDR3 DNA, CDR3 protein. The D gene is left open where the match is weak. For some rows the clone size is stated as once, few or many, or as a class when expanded; others skip it.

TRBJ2-5 . . TRBV9 TGTGCCAGCAGCACCCAGGGACATTACAGAGAGACCCAGTACTTC CASSTQGHYRETQYF
TRBJ2-1 . TRBD2 TRBV2 TGTGCCAGCAGTGAATACGCCCTAGCGGGAGTATTCTATGAGCAGTTCTTC CASSEYALAGVFYEQFF
TRBJ1-1 . TRBD1 TRBV12-5 TGTGCTAGTGGTTCCGGACAGGGCAAAACTGAAGCTTTCTTT CASGSGQGKTEAFF
TRBJ1-2 once TRBD1 TRBV2 TGTGCCAGCAGAGGACCGGGACAGGGGATTAGAAGGGACTATGGCTACACCTTC CASRGPGQGIRRDYGYTF
TRBJ2-7 . TRBD1 TRBV10-3 TGTGCCATCAGTGAAGGGCAGGGGGAGTACTTC CAISEGQGEYF
TRBJ1-5 few . TRBV6-1 TGTGCCAGCAGTGAAGCGGGGGGGGCGCGGCAGCCCCAGCATTTT CASSEAGGARQPQHF
TRBJ1-2 few . TRBV29-1 TGCAGCGTTGGAGAAGGGAATGCCTATGGCTACACCTTC CSVGEGNAYGYTF
TRBJ2-7 . . TRBV29-1 TGCAGCGTTGTAGTAGGTTTGGGGGAGCAGTACTTC CSVVVGLGEQYF
TRBJ2-5 . . TRBV7-2 TGTGCCAGCAGCTTAGACAGGGCGAAAAAAGAGACCCAGTACTTC CASSLDRAKKETQYF
TRBJ1-1 . . TRBV7-3 TGTGCCAGCAGCCGACCTTTGGGGACAAGGGGGGATTTGAACACTGAAGCTTTCTTT CASSRPLGTRGDLNTEAFF
TRBJ2-7 few . TRBV9 TGTGCCAGCAGTGGGGATTCCTACGAGCAGTACTTC CASSGDSYEQYF
TRBJ1-1 . . TRBV9 TGTGCCAGCAGCGTAGAAGGCAGGGGAACTGAAGCTTTCTTT CASSVEGRGTEAFF
TRBJ1-2 . . TRBV29-1 TGCAGCGTTGATGAAGGGTATGGCTACACCTTC CSVDEGYGYTF
TRBJ2-7 . TRBD2 TRBV28 TGTGCCACAGCGGTTAGCGGGGCCTGGTCCTACGAGCAGTACTTC CATAVSGAWSYEQYF
TRBJ1-1 . . TRBV7-8 TGTGCCAGCGCAAGTCAGGACGGCATGAACACTGAAGCTTTCTTT CASASQDGMNTEAFF
TRBJ1-5 few . TRBV4-1 TGCGCCAGCAGCCAGGACAATGGGGCAGGGCAGCCCCAGCATTTT CASSQDNGAGQPQHF
TRBJ1-4 . TRBD1 TRBV15 TGTGCCACCAGCGTGGACAGGGGAACTAATGAAAAACTGTTTTTT CATSVDRGTNEKLFF
TRBJ2-7 few . TRBV30 TGTGCCTGGGCGGAAGGGGCTCTTTCCTACGAGCAGTACTTC CAWAEGALSYEQYF
TRBJ2-1 . . TRBV5-1 TGCGCCAGCAGCCGCCGGGATTCTGAACAGGATGAGCAGTTCTTC CASSRRDSEQDEQFF
TRBJ2-1 few TRBD2 TRBV4-1 TGCGCCAGCAGCCAAGTGGCTAGCGGGAGTTTCAATGAGCAGTTCTTC CASSQVASGSFNEQFF
TRBJ2-2 . . TRBV5-1 TGCGCCAGCAGCTCGGACACCGGGGAGCTGTTTTTT CASSSDTGELFF
TRBJ1-5 . . TRBV19 TGTGCCAGTAGTATAGGCACAGCTTATAGCAATCAGCCCCAGCATTTT CASSIGTAYSNQPQHF
TRBJ1-1 once . TRBV27 TGTGCCAGCAGTTTTCGGGGAGTTGCTGAAGCTTTCTTT CASSFRGVAEAFF
TRBJ1-1 . . TRBV27 TGTGCCAGCAGCATTCGGAAGAACACTGAAGCTTTCTTT CASSIRKNTEAFF
TRBJ2-1 few TRBD1 TRBV19 TGTGCCAGTAGTCCCAGGGGGCATGAGCAGTTCTTC CASSPRGHEQFF
TRBJ2-7 few . TRBV7-9 TGTGCCAGCAGCTTAGCTAGGTCCTACGAGCAGTACTTC CASSLARSYEQYF
TRBJ2-2 . . TRBV28 TGTGCCAGCAGAGACGGGGCTGCCGGGGAGCTGTTTTTT CASRDGAAGELFF
TRBJ2-7 . TRBD2 TRBV7-9 TGTGCCAGCAGCCCGCCCGGGACTAGATCGACACAGGGTTACTACGAGCAGTACTTC CASSPPGTRSTQGYYEQYF
TRBJ2-5 . TRBD2 TRBV7-9 TGTGCCAGCAGCTTATCGGGGGGCCAAGAGACCCAGTACTTC CASSLSGGQETQYF
TRBJ2-5 . TRBD2 TRBV4-1 TGCGCCAGCAGCCAAGAGGGACTAGCGGCCCTCCAAGAGACCCAGTACTTC CASSQEGLAALQETQYF
TRBJ1-6 . . TRBV11-2 TGTGCCAGCAGCGAACACCTTCAGGGTGGGACCTATAATTCACCCCTCCACTTT CASSEHLQGGTYNSPLHF
TRBJ2-3 . . TRBV6-5 TGTGCCAGCAGTTACGGGGGGGCGCGGCTGGATACGCAGTATTTT CASSYGGARLDTQYF
TRBJ2-5 . . TRBV7-2 TGTGCCAGCAGCCTAAGCTGGGGGACCCAGTACTTC CASSLSWGTQYF
TRBJ2-1 . TRBD1 TRBV7-9 TGTGCCAGCAGCCGGGGGACAGGCCAGTCCTACAATGAGCAGTTCTTC CASSRGTGQSYNEQFF
TRBJ2-7 . . TRBV30 TGTGCCTGGAGTGTAGGTCACCATTACGAGCAGTACTTC CAWSVGHHYEQYF
TRBJ2-5 . . TRBV25-1 TGTGCCAGCAGTGAAGTAGGGGAGACCCAGTACTTC CASSEVGETQYF
TRBJ2-2 . . TRBV6-6 TGTGCCAGCAGGCCCTCGCCTCACGAGGCCGGGGAGCTGTTTTTT CASRPSPHEAGELFF
TRBJ2-7 once TRBD1 TRBV4-3 TGCGCCAGCAGCCAGGACCGGGACAGAGGGTTCTCCTACGAGCAGTACTTC CASSQDRDRGFSYEQYF
TRBJ1-1 once . TRBV5-6 TGTGCCAGCAGCCCACTCCACGTGGGGAGGATGAACACTGAAGCTTTCTTT CASSPLHVGRMNTEAFF
TRBJ2-6 . . TRBV4-1 TGCGCCAGCGGAACGACACGGACCTCTGGGGCCAACGTCCTGACTTTC CASGTTRTSGANVLTF
TRBJ2-7 few TRBD1 TRBV29-1 TGCAGCGCCCAATCCGGAGACAGGGAACGGTACGAGCAGTACTTC CSAQSGDRERYEQYF
TRBJ2-7 . . TRBV19 TGTGCCAGCGGGTCCTACGAGCAGTACTTC CASGSYEQYF
TRBJ2-1 . TRBD1 TRBV25-1 TGTGCCAGCAGTGAACAGGGCAGCGTAGGGGGCTTTTTTGAGCAGTTCTTC CASSEQGSVGGFFEQFF
TRBJ2-1 . . TRBV19 TGTGCCACTCTAGGGGGGACGGATTTGCAGTTCTTC CATLGGTDLQFF
TRBJ1-2 . . TRBV5-4 TGCGCCAGCAGCCAAGAGCAGGAACGCGGCTACACCTTC CASSQEQERGYTF
TRBJ1-1 . . TRBV7-2 TGTGCCAGCAGCTTAGGGCAGCTTGAAGCTTTCTTT CASSLGQLEAFF
TRBJ1-2 . . TRBV7-9 TGCGCCAGCAGCCAAGATCCCAGGGGTATCTATGGCTACACCTTC CASSQDPRGIYGYTF
TRBJ2-7 few TRBD1 TRBV4-1 TGCGCCAGCAGCTTTCTTCGGGACAGCACCTACGAGCAGTACTTC CASSFLRDSTYEQYF
TRBJ2-7 few . TRBV9 TGTGCCAGCAGCCCTCCCTCGGGGAAGGGCGTCAACGAGCAGTACTTC CASSPPSGKGVNEQYF
TRBJ2-1 few TRBD1 TRBV2 TGTGCCAGCAGTGAAGCCTACAGGGGGTACCTAGATGAGCAGTTCTTC CASSEAYRGYLDEQFF
TRBJ1-1 few . TRBV5-1 TGCGCCAGCTCGATGACGGGGGGCACTGAAGCTTTCTTT CASSMTGGTEAFF